Each of the 30 T cell receptor beta chains below was sequenced from the same sample in a study of blood T cell repertoires in COVID-19. Assay: immunoSEQ multiplex PCR; the TCRdb copy retains only in-frame clones and omits some. The data contain about 49,000 clones, 75% to 85% of them singletons. Material for sequencing was peripheral blood. These receptors all stem from a woman aged 60-75 years with acute or convalescent COVID-19.

This chain uses TRBV5-1 with TRBJ1-4; 12 bases line up with TRBD1. Losses at the gene ends were 2 bases for V and 8 bases for J; bases not matched to a gene: 4. This CDR3 spans 15 amino acids. The germline V gene encodes CDR1 SGHRS and CDR2 YFSETQ. DNA of the CDR3: TGCGCCAGCAGCTTCTCAGGGACAGGGGGCGAAAAACTGTTTTTT. This gives the protein CASSFSGTGGEKLFF. Filled out from reference TRBV5-1 and TRBJ1-4, the complete variable domain reads KAGVTQTPRYLIKTRGQQVTLSCSPISGHRSVSWYQQTPGQGLQFLFEYFSETQRNKGNFPGRFSGRQFSNSRSEMNVSTLELGDSALYLCASSFSGTGGEKLFFGSGTQLSVL.

V is TRBV3-1 (or the pseudogene TRBV3-2) and J is TRBJ2-1, with 9 bases that match TRBD1. There are 17 residues in the CDR3. Trimming cost V 2 bases and J 1 base; bases outside gene matches: 6. CDR1 LGHDT and CDR2 YNNKEL come from the germline V gene (reference sequence). CDR3 nucleotide sequence: TGTGCCAGCAGCCAAAATACAGGGGGCTGGTCCTACAATGAGCAGTTCTTC. Protein: CASSQNTGGWSYNEQFF.

The chain has TRBV5-1 and TRBJ2-2; TRBD1 matches 7 bases. Germline V gene data show CDR1 as SGHRS and CDR2 as YFSETQ. The CDR3 has 14 amino acids. V shed 7 bases and J 3 bases; nucleotides not matched to a gene: 6. CDR3 region: CASRGQVDTGELFF. As DNA, the CDR3 is TGCGCCAGCCGCGGACAGGTCGACACCGGGGAGCTGTTTTTT.

The rearrangement uses TRBV18 and TRBJ1-1; TRBD1 might be the D (6 bases). CDR1 is KGHSH and CDR2 is LQKENI in the germline V gene. V was shortened by 1 base and J by 5 bases, with 23 bases between the two germline ends. CDR3 size: 18 residues. The CDR3 sequence: CASSPQGLGARSMTEAFF. The CDR3 DNA reads TGTGCCAGCTCACCACAAGGATTGGGGGCGCGGAGTATGACTGAAGCTTTCTTT.

This clone has more than one count but fewer than ten. J is TRBJ2-5 and V is TRBV9; D not resolved. V lost 0 bases and J lost 1, with 4 bases in between. This CDR3 is built from 13 residues. The V gene's germline CDR1 is SGDLS and CDR2 YYNGEE. DNA for the CDR3: TGTGCCAGCAGCGTAGGAGGCCAAGAGACCCAGTACTTC. Translated: CASSVGGQETQYF.

There are a few counts of this clone. The chain links TRBV7-9 to TRBJ1-6; 9 nucleotides line up with TRBD1. CDR3 length: 19 residues. The germline CDR1 and CDR2 sequences are SEHNR and FQNEAQ (reference sequence). Losses at the gene ends were 4 bases for V and 0 bases for J; bases not matched to a gene: 10. CDR3 bases: TGTGCCAGCAGCTCGGGACAGGGCGCCGCTAGCTCCTATAATTCACCCCTCCACTTT. This encodes CASSSGQGAASSYNSPLHF.

The chain joins TRBV7-9 to TRBJ2-5, with 7 bases identical to TRBD1. From germline, CDR1 is SEHNR and CDR2 FQNEAQ (reference sequence). This CDR3 has 14 amino acids. The trim removed 5 bases at V and 5 bases at J, leaving 8 bases unmatched. CDR3 sequence reads: CASSPETGLETQYF. The CDR3 DNA sequence: TGTGCCAGCAGCCCAGAGACAGGGTTGGAGACCCAGTACTTC.

The chain joins TRBV12-3 or TRBV12-4 to TRBJ2-7; D call uncertain. The CDR3 extends over 12 amino acids. V was trimmed by 5 bases and J by 6 bases, leaving 11 bases between them. The CDR3 here is CASSPVGREQYF. The CDR3 nucleotides are TGTGCCAGCAGTCCGGTTGGGCGCGAGCAGTACTTC.

This clone was detected once. The chain links TRBV3-1 (or the pseudogene TRBV3-2) to TRBJ2-7; 8 bases match TRBD2. This CDR3 is 14 amino acids long. Germline V gene lookup returns CDR1 LGHDT and CDR2 YNNKEL (reference sequence). With 3 bases clipped from V and 5 bases from J, the junction kept 6 bases outside the gene matches. CDR3 amino acids: CASSQSKRGNEQYF. As DNA, the CDR3 is TGTGCCAGCAGCCAGTCTAAGCGGGGGAACGAGCAGTACTTC.

The chain carries TRBV5-4 and TRBJ1-5, with D tentatively TRBD1 (5 bases). V was shortened by 5 bases and J by 6 bases, with 21 bases between the two germline ends. Germline V gives CDR1 SGHNT, CDR2 YYREEE (reference sequence). The CDR3 loop spans 16 amino acids. The CDR3 bases are TGTGCCAGCAGTTTTCGCCGCAGGGAGGTCCGTCAGCCCCAGCATTTT. Encoded protein: CASSFRRREVRQPQHF.

The chain carries TRBV30 and TRBJ1-6; 7 positions agree with TRBD1. Germline CDR1 is GTSNPN and CDR2 is SVGIG (reference sequence). V dropped 2 bases and J dropped 7; count of bases not matched to a gene: 14. This CDR3 region has 17 residues. The CDR3 nucleotides are TGTGCCTGGAGTCAGGGACAGTATTTTCTTGGGAATTCACCCCTCCACTTT. Encoded protein: CAWSQGQYFLGNSPLHF.

The chain has TRBV2 and TRBJ1-2, with 10 bases identical to TRBD1. V lost 10 bases, J lost 4 bases, and 12 bases stayed unmatched. This CDR3 region has 15 residues. Germline CDR1 and CDR2: SNHLY and FYNNEI. The CDR3 nucleotides read TGTGCCAACAAAAGGGACAGGGGAGGCGGCTATGGCTACACCTTC. Residues: CANKRDRGGGYGYTF. The full variable domain, completed using reference TRBV2 and TRBJ1-2, is EPEVTQTPSHQVTQMGQEVILRCVPISNHLYFYWYRQILGQKVEFLVSFYNNEISEKSEIFDDQFSVERPDGSNFTLKIRSTKLEDSAMYFCANKRDRGGGYGYTFGSGTRLTVV.

J is TRBJ1-2 and V is TRBV9, with D perhaps matching TRBD1 (6 bases). This CDR3 region has 13 residues. Germline V lookup: CDR1 SGDLS, CDR2 YYNGEE. Trimming left V 0 bases short and J 6 bases short, with 9 bases between. The CDR3 region is CASSVGAGDGYTF. The CDR3 DNA reads as TGTGCCAGCAGCGTAGGGGCAGGGGATGGCTACACCTTC. The full variable domain, with the rest looked up from reference TRBV9 and TRBJ1-2, is DSGVTQTPKHLITATGQRVTLRCSPRSGDLSVYWYQQSLDQGLQFLIQYYNGEERAKGNILERFSAQQFPDLHSELNLSSLELGDSALYFCASSVGAGDGYTFGSGTRLTVV.

The chain couples TRBV7-2 to TRBJ2-5; D is perhaps TRBD2 (6 bases). The CDR3 has 15 residues. V lost 2 bases and J 0 bases, leaving 10 bases between the germline ends. The V gene's germline CDR1 is SGHTA and CDR2 FQGNSA. The CDR3 DNA is TGTGCCAGCAGCTTAACGGGAGTTGACCAAGAGACCCAGTACTTC. Its protein is CASSLTGVDQETQYF.

The CDR3 coding sequence is TGTGCCGCCGGGGGTAACTATGGCTACACCTTC. Its translation is CAAGGNYGYTF. This sequence joins TRBV28 and TRBJ1-2, with a weak D call TRBD1 (5 bases). V was cut by 11 bases and J by 1 base, with 8 bases left in between. From germline, CDR1 is MDHEN and CDR2 SYDVKM. The CDR3 length is 11 residues.

CDR3: CASSLSTGTGGSPLHF. The CDR3 DNA sequence: TGTGCCAGCAGCTTATCTACCGGGACAGGGGGATCACCCCTCCACTTT. This rearrangement joins TRBV7-6 to TRBJ1-6, with 11 bases lining up with TRBD1. The CDR3 is 16 amino acids. J lost 10 bases, V lost 2 bases, and 7 bases had no gene match. Germline assignment: CDR1 SGHVS and CDR2 FNYEAQ.

This clone was recorded only once. This chain links TRBV12-3 or TRBV12-4 with TRBJ1-2; no clear D gene. V lost 5 bases to trimming and J lost 7 bases, with 14 bases between them. The CDR3 runs to 13 residues. CDR3 amino acids: CASSLGSLGGYTF. CDR3 sequence (DNA): TGTGCCAGCAGTCTCGGGAGTTTGGGTGGCTACACCTTC.

V is TRBV19 and J is TRBJ1-4; D not certain. The CDR3 totals 14 residues. Trimming took 5 bases from V and 5 from J, leaving 12 bases between them. Per germline, CDR1 LNHDA and CDR2 SQIVND (reference sequence). CDR3 sequence: CASSRGRGNEKLFF. CDR3 DNA: TGTGCCAGTAGTCGAGGGAGAGGGAATGAAAAACTGTTTTTT.

V gene TRBV28 combines with J gene TRBJ1-5; D may be TRBD1 (5 bases). Germline V gene lookup returns CDR1 MDHEN and CDR2 SYDVKM. Trimming removed 3 bases from V and 2 bases from J, with 11 bases in between. The CDR3 contains 15 residues. The CDR3 bases are TGTGCCAGCAGTTTCCGGGGGTCTGGCAATCAGCCCCAGCATTTT. Its translation: CASSFRGSGNQPQHF.

This clone was recorded a few times. CDR3 in DNA: TGTGCCACCTCGACAGGGGGTTACTATGGCTACACCTTC. Encoded protein: CATSTGGYYGYTF. The chain has TRBV15 and TRBJ1-2; TRBD1 matches at 9 bases. In germline, CDR1 is LNHNV, CDR2 YYDKDF (reference sequence). The CDR3 spans 13 residues. With 8 bases clipped from V and 3 bases from J, the junction kept 4 bases outside the gene matches.

The CDR3 sequence: CASKDRQGAEQYF. Written as DNA, the CDR3 is TGTGCCAGCAAGGATCGACAGGGGGCAGAGCAGTACTTC. The chain links TRBV6-6 to TRBJ2-7, with TRBD1 matching 10 bases. This CDR3 contains 13 residues. Germline-derived CDR1 and CDR2 are MNHNY and SVGAGI (reference sequence). Germline trimming cut 7 bases from V and 7 bases from J; bases unmatched to any gene: 7.

The rearrangement uses TRBV7-9 and TRBJ2-3; the match to TRBD1 covers 9 bases. V lost 4 bases, J lost 2 bases, and 4 bases stayed unmatched. The CDR3 consists of 15 residues. Germline V lookup: CDR1 SEHNR, CDR2 FQNEAQ (reference sequence). The CDR3 nucleotides read TGTGCCAGCAGCTCGGGACAGGGATACACAGATACGCAGTATTTT. Its translation: CASSSGQGYTDTQYF.

The chain carries TRBV7-3 and TRBJ2-1; D gene uncertain. Trimming removed 4 bases at V and 4 bases at J, with 8 bases between. The CDR3 spans 13 residues. CDR1 and CDR2 from the germline V gene are SGHTA and FQGTGA. The CDR3 DNA reads TGTGCCAGCAGCTCCTCGAGTTACAATGAGCAGTTCTTC. Encoded protein: CASSSSSYNEQFF.

This clone appeared once. The chain carries TRBV6-5 and TRBJ2-2; TRBD1 matches 11 bases. CDR3 length equals 15 residues. The germline CDR1 and CDR2 sequences are MNHEY and SVGAGI. V shed 6 bases and J 5 bases; nucleotides not matched to a gene: 5. The CDR3 loop is CASRRTGGGTGELFF. For the CDR3, the DNA is TGTGCCAGCAGAAGGACAGGGGGCGGTACCGGGGAGCTGTTTTTT.

The chain employs TRBV19 and TRBJ1-2; possibly TRBD1 for D (5 bases). This CDR3 is 14 amino acids long. V was shortened by 4 bases and J by 8 bases, with 17 bases between the two germline ends. The V gene's germline CDR1 is LNHDA and CDR2 SQIVND (reference sequence). The CDR3 loop reads CASSKVGQGIGYTF. DNA of the CDR3: TGTGCCAGTAGTAAAGTCGGGCAGGGAATAGGCTACACCTTC.

J is TRBJ2-7 and V is TRBV6-1; 7 positions agree with TRBD1. The CDR3 has 14 residues. V lost 3 bases, J lost 2 bases, and 4 bases stayed unmatched. Germline assignment: CDR1 MNHNS and CDR2 SASEGT. CDR3 sequence (DNA): TGTGCCAGCAGTGATAGGGGGCAGACCTACGAGCAGTACTTC. It specifies CASSDRGQTYEQYF.

The chain employs TRBV19 and TRBJ1-2; D might be TRBD1 (6 bases). The CDR3 is 14 amino acids. In germline, CDR1 is LNHDA, CDR2 SQIVND (reference sequence). Trimming removed 4 bases from V and 7 bases from J, with 16 bases in between. The CDR3 reads CASSTLSDRFGYTF. As DNA, the CDR3 is TGTGCCAGTAGTACCCTCTCTGACAGGTTTGGCTACACCTTC.

This chain connects TRBV5-1 to TRBJ2-5; D gene ambiguous. V lost 2 bases and J 5 bases, leaving 16 bases between the germline ends. This CDR3 spans 15 amino acids. Germline assignment: CDR1 SGHRS and CDR2 YFSETQ. CDR3 residues: CASSLTVLSGETQYF. The CDR3 DNA reads as TGCGCCAGCAGCTTAACAGTGCTCTCCGGCGAGACCCAGTACTTC.

The chain carries TRBV6-5 and TRBJ2-1, with a possible D match to TRBD2 (6 bases). From germline, CDR1 is MNHEY and CDR2 SVGAGI. CDR3 length: 11 residues. The ends were cut back, 5 bases at V and 10 bases at J, with 9 bases in the middle. The CDR3 sequence is CASSHRGEQFF. The CDR3, as DNA: TGTGCCAGCAGTCACCGGGGGGAGCAGTTCTTC.

The V gene is TRBV7-8, the J gene TRBJ1-3, with TRBD1 matching 7 bases. The CDR3 extends over 17 amino acids. Germline V gives CDR1 SGHVS, CDR2 FQNEAQ. V was pared by 4 bases and J by 4 bases, with 13 bases of the junction left unmatched. CDR3 in amino acids: CASSSTLRTGYGNTIYF. The CDR3 coding sequence is TGTGCCAGCAGCTCGACCCTCAGGACAGGTTACGGAAACACCATATATTTT. Together with reference TRBV7-8 and TRBJ1-3, the CDR3 gives the full variable domain: GAGVSQSPRYKVAKRGQDVALRCDPISGHVSLFWYQQALGQGPEFLTYFQNEAQLDKSGLPSDRFFAERPEGSVSTLKIQRTQQEDSAVYLCASSSTLRTGYGNTIYFGEGSWLTVV.